This TCR beta chain was sequenced for a study of T cell repertoires in cytomegalovirus infection. A note on this clonotype: Antigen specificity is unknown.

The CDR3 runs to 19 residues. Trimming left V 0 bases short and J 5 bases short, with 24 bases between. Per the germline V gene, CDR1 is SGHAT and CDR2 is FQNNGV. Study findings and constraints: HLA-C-restricted CMV clonotypes gave the most frequent clonotype in two of eight donors.

TCRdb re-derived calls from the reads in MiXCR, one entry per CDR3 protein. The data hold about 260,000 distinct CDR3 sequences, with approximately 13% observed a single time. The specimen sequenced was PBMCs. The sequence came from a human donor in good health (CMV status not recorded). Some clones in this sample may be carry-over from other donors' samples. The chain uses TRBV11-2 and TRBJ2-3; D tentatively reads TRBD1 or TRBD2 (7 bases each). The DNA of the CDR3 is TGTGCCAGCAGCTTAGATGCCAGGGGAGGGAGGGGGCCTGGAGATACGCAGTATTTT. As protein: CASSLDARGGRGPGDTQYF.